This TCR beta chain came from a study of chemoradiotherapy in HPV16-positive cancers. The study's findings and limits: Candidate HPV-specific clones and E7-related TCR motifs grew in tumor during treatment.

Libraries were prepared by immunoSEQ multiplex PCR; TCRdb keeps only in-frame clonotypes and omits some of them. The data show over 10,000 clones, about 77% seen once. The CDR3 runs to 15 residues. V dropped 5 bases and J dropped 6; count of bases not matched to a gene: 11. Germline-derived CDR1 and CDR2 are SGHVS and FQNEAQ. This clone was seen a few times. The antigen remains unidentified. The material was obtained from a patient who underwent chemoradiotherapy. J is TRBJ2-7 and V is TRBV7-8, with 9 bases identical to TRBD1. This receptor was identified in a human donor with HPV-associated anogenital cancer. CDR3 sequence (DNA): TGTGCCAGCAGCCAACCGGACAGGGGCGGTTTCGAGCAGTACTTC. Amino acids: CASSQPDRGGFEQYF.